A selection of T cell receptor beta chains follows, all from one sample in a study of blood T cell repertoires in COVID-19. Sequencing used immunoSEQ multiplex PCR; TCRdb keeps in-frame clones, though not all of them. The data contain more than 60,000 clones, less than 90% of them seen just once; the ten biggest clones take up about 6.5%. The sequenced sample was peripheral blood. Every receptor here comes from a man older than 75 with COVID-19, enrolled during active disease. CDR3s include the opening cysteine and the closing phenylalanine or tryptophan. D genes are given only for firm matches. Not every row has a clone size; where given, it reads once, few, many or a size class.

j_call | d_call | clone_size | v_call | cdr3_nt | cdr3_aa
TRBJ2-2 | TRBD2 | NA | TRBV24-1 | TGTGCCACCGGACTAGCGGGAAACACCGGGGAGCTGTTTTTT | CATGLAGNTGELFF
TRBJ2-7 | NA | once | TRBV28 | TGTGCCAGCAGCGCGGGTGGCGAGCAGTACTTC | CASSAGGEQYF
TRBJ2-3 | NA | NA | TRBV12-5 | TGTGCTAGTGGGTCTTGGGGCGGGGGCACAGATACGCAGTATTTT | CASGSWGGGTDTQYF
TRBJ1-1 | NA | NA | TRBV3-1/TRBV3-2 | TGTGCCAGCAGCCAAGCCGGGACAATAATGAACACTGAAGCTTTCTTT | CASSQAGTIMNTEAFF
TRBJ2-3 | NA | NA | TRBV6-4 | TGTGCCAGCAGTCTTCAAACGGGCACAGATACGCAGTATTTT | CASSLQTGTDTQYF
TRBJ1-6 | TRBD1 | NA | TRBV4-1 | TGCGCCAGCAGCCACCCGGACAGGGAAAATTCACCCCTCCACTTT | CASSHPDRENSPLHF
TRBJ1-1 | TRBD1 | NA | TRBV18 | TGTGCCAGCTCACCGGACAGGGAAACTGAAGCTTTCTTT | CASSPDRETEAFF
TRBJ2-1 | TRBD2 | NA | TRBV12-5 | TGTGCTAGTGGTTTTGGGAGGGACAATGAGCAGTTCTTC | CASGFGRDNEQFF
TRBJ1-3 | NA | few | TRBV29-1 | TGCAGCGCTGTCATTGCCCTCGGGAGTCCCGCCGCAAACACCATATATTTT | CSAVIALGSPAANTIYF
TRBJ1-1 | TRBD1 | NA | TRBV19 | TGTGCCAGCGAGACAGGGGGTAACACTGAAGCTTTCTTT | CASETGGNTEAFF
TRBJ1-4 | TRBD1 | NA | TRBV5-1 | TGCGCCAGCAGCCAGGGACAGCCTAATGAAAAACTGTTTTTT | CASSQGQPNEKLFF
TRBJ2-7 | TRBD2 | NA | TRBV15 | TGTGCCACCAGCAGAGAGCCTAGCGGTCCCTACGAGCAGTACTTC | CATSREPSGPYEQYF
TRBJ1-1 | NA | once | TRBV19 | TGTGCCAGTAGCCGTCCCCTACAGTCAGAAGCTTTCTTT | CASSRPLQSEAFF
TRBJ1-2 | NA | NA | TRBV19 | TGTGCCAGTAGTATAACAGGAGTGAACTATGGCTACACCTTC | CASSITGVNYGYTF
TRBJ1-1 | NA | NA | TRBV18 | TGTGCCAGCTCACCACGGGGGGTAAACACTGAAGCTTTCTTT | CASSPRGVNTEAFF
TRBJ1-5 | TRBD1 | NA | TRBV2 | TGTGCCAGCGGGGGACAGGGGGGTCAGCCCCAGCATTTT | CASGGQGGQPQHF